This is a list of T cell receptor beta chains from one sample in a study of Graves' ophthalmopathy and Graves' hyperthyroidism. Each CDR3 protein is one row after TCRdb ran MiXCR on the multiplex PCR reads. The sample has about 370,000 distinct CDR3 sequences, about 17% seen once; the top ten hold 2% to 3%. Sequences were obtained from peripheral blood. These receptors were collected from an adult woman with stable Graves' hyperthyroidism. CDR3s leave out the opening cysteine and the closing phenylalanine or tryptophan.

TRBV28	TRBJ1-2	ASSQMMRGRTADGYT
TRBV20-1	TRBJ1-5	SAVLDSYSNQPQH
TRBV6-1	TRBJ2-4	ASKAPTGGNIKY
TRBV6-2/TRBV6-3	TRBJ2-5	ASSYSLAGGGTQY
TRBV24-1	TRBJ2-7	ATSDRRGEQY
TRBV20-1	TRBJ2-7	SGRAGTGDEQY
TRBV27	TRBJ2-7	ASSSGDATYEQY
TRBV28	TRBJ2-7	ASSKHPRRQGADYEQY
TRBV12-5	TRBJ2-7	ASGLPNSYEQY
TRBV20-1	TRBJ2-4	SARGQAAAKNIQY
TRBV28	TRBJ2-7	ASSLAGGGGPTVY
TRBV6-5	TRBJ2-7	ASSYSSRNYEQY
TRBV29-1	TRBJ1-1	SVDRDLRRGTEAF
TRBV6-5	TRBJ1-1	ASSSDRGRRNTEAF
TRBV2	TRBJ1-1	ASQTDSNTEAF
TRBV12-3/TRBV12-4	TRBJ1-1	ASSFSPRMNTEAF
TRBV12-5	TRBJ2-4	ASGLVFPGQGLAKNIQY
TRBV7-2	TRBJ1-1	ASSFHQGLNTEAF
TRBV6-1	TRBJ2-7	ASLDRRGQY
TRBV20-1	TRBJ2-2	SARVAGATGELF
TRBV5-4	TRBJ2-4	ASSSGGYKQAKNIQY
TRBV11-1	TRBJ1-3	ASSRTLDGNPDTIY
TRBV6-5	TRBJ2-5	ASKIGLGQETQY
TRBV12-3/TRBV12-4	TRBJ1-5	ASRGGGSNQPQH
TRBV12-3/TRBV12-4	TRBJ2-5	ASSLERGETQY
TRBV5-1	TRBJ1-1	ASSPPAWGRPTEAF
TRBV20-1	TRBJ2-5	SAGQTALETQY
TRBV2	TRBJ2-5	ASSETGKETQY
TRBV12-3/TRBV12-4	TRBJ1-2	ASTQTGFRDYGYT
TRBV13	TRBJ2-7	ASSSTPSSYEQY
TRBV4-1	TRBJ2-7	ASSQDRGNYEQY
TRBV13	TRBJ2-7	ASSLNLREQY
TRBV5-1	TRBJ2-7	ASRRRDTDTYEQY
TRBV12-3/TRBV12-4	TRBJ2-5	ASSEAGVQETQY
TRBV7-8	TRBJ2-5	ASSQRRGVGETQY
TRBV7-2	TRBJ1-3	ASSYRDPGDTIY
TRBV6-2/TRBV6-3	TRBJ2-4	ASGKAGVNIQY
TRBV28	TRBJ1-5	ATKTGVQPQH
TRBV7-2	TRBJ1-1	ASSLVPRRNTEAF
TRBV2	TRBJ2-7	ASRSSGAVYEQY
TRBV10-1	TRBJ1-5	ASSEDGGNQPQH